This T cell receptor beta chain was sequenced for a study of blood T cell repertoires in COVID-19. Turning to the study itself: COVID-19 samples collected from the United States, Italy and Spain covered acute and convalescent phases. T cells, B-cell-depleted T cells, or PBMCs provided the cDNA or gDNA that served as material.

The CDR3 has 14 amino acids. V was trimmed by 1 base and J by 7 bases, leaving 14 bases between them. Germline CDR1 is MGHRA and CDR2 is YSYEKL. Original data processing: Nucleated cell number was recorded as an estimate derived from reference gene primer amplification. Data came from immunoSEQ multiplex PCR; TCRdb stores just in-frame clones and leaves some out. Clonal size and the V and J genes are those of that table, whereas D and trimming came from the DNA. The sample consists of about 110,000 clones, 71% of them appearing once. The chain joins TRBV4-1 to TRBJ2-7; TRBD2 might be the D (6 bases). The receptor was isolated from a human donor with acute or convalescent COVID-19. The donor label of this sample is uncertain. Sequenced sample: peripheral blood. The CDR3 spells CASSQGWDSGEQYV. Written as DNA, the CDR3 is TGCGCCAGCAGCCAAGGATGGGACTCCGGAGAGCAGTACGTC.